This is a list of T cell receptor beta chains from one sample in a study of regulatory dendritic cells for organ transplantation. Clones were read by immunoSEQ multiplex PCR, and TCRdb kept only the in-frame ones, dropping some. The repertoire includes roughly 30,000 clones, more than 65% of them detected once, and around 0.43% sits in the top ten. Specimen: naive CD8+ T cells from blood. These receptors were obtained from a human donor in good health. Both conserved end residues are part of each CDR3. The order of the fields is V gene, J gene, D gene, CDR3 length, clone size, CDR3 protein, CDR3 DNA. A D gene is named only where the DNA matches it firmly. Clone size is not always given. Where it is, it says once, few, many or a class for expanded clones.

>TRBV7-8|TRBJ2-3|TRBD2|18|-
CASSSLRGAGGHTDTQYF
TGTGCCAGCAGCTCCCTCCGGGGAGCGGGGGGGCACACAGATACGCAGTATTTT
>TRBV11-1|TRBJ1-6|-|15|-
CASSLTKELNSPLHF
TGTGCCAGCAGCTTAACGAAGGAACTAAATTCACCCCTCCACTTT
>TRBV11-2|TRBJ2-2|TRBD2|17|once
CASSPRLAGANTGELFF
TGTGCCAGCAGCCCCCGACTAGCGGGGGCGAACACCGGGGAGCTGTTTTTT
>TRBV9|TRBJ1-1|-|16|once
CASSVRQDPGNTEAFF
TGTGCCAGCAGCGTAAGACAGGATCCGGGCAACACTGAAGCTTTCTTT
>TRBV2|TRBJ2-7|-|15|-
CARTAFSSGVYEQYF
TGTGCCAGGACAGCCTTTAGTTCGGGAGTCTACGAGCAGTACTTC
>TRBV7-9|TRBJ1-6|-|17|-
CASSLSPGNSYNSPLHF
TGTGCCAGCAGTTTATCCCCAGGCAACTCCTATAATTCACCCCTCCACTTT
>TRBV12-5|TRBJ2-7|TRBD2|15|-
CASGPSLAGAARQYF
TGTGCTAGTGGTCCCTCCCTAGCGGGAGCCGCCCGGCAGTACTTC
>TRBV7-3|TRBJ2-3|TRBD2|15|-
CASSSSGGDTDTQYF
TGTGCCAGCAGTTCTAGCGGGGGGGACACAGATACGCAGTATTTT
>TRBV5-1|TRBJ2-1|TRBD2|16|-
CASSLEGRGGYNEQFF
TGCGCCAGCAGCTTGGAAGGGCGGGGGGGGTACAATGAGCAGTTCTTC
>TRBV4-3|TRBJ2-1|TRBD2|18|-
CASSPTPREGKPYNEQFF
TGCGCCAGCAGCCCAACCCCGCGGGAGGGGAAGCCCTACAATGAGCAGTTCTTC
>TRBV7-8|TRBJ2-5|TRBD2|16|once
CASSLWFGLADETQYF
TGTGCCAGCAGCTTATGGTTCGGACTAGCGGACGAGACCCAGTACTTC
>TRBV6-5|TRBJ2-5|TRBD2|12|-
CASSSGGETQYF
TGTGCCAGCAGTTCGGGGGGGGAGACCCAGTACTTC
>TRBV4-1|TRBJ2-5|TRBD1|17|-
CASSQQVLGQVVETQYF
TGCGCCAGCAGCCAACAAGTCCTGGGACAGGTGGTAGAGACCCAGTACTTC
>TRBV9|TRBJ2-2|-|12|few
CASSLSTGELFF
TGTGCCAGCAGTCTCTCGACAGGGGAGCTGTTTTTT
>TRBV5-6|TRBJ1-1|-|13|-
CASSFGRNTEAFF
TGTGCCAGCAGCTTCGGGAGGAACACTGAAGCTTTCTTT
>TRBV7-9|TRBJ1-1|TRBD1|14|-
CASSLEGAQTEAFF
TGTGCCAGCAGCTTAGAGGGGGCGCAGACTGAAGCTTTCTTT
>TRBV5-1|TRBJ1-5|-|13|few
CASSSTGNQPQHF
TGCGCCAGCAGCTCTACAGGGAATCAGCCCCAGCATTTT
>TRBV7-9|TRBJ1-2|-|16|few
CASSSGVTGIAYGYTF
TGTGCCAGCAGCTCCGGAGTAACAGGGATCGCCTATGGCTACACCTTC
>TRBV7-9|TRBJ1-1|TRBD1|15|-
CASSSSTGGATEAFF
TGTGCCAGCAGCTCCTCGACAGGGGGGGCCACTGAAGCTTTCTTT
>TRBV7-2|TRBJ2-5|TRBD2|14|-
CASSWTSGQETQYF
TGTGCCAGCAGCTGGACTAGCGGGCAGGAGACCCAGTACTTC
>TRBV6-1|TRBJ2-3|TRBD2|16|-
CASSGETGGGTDTQYF
TGTGCCAGCAGTGGTGAAACGGGAGGGGGCACAGATACGCAGTATTTT
>TRBV4-1|TRBJ2-1|-|15|-
CASSQLLGSYNEQFF
TGCGCCAGCAGCCAGTTACTCGGCTCCTACAATGAGCAGTTCTTC
>TRBV7-2|TRBJ2-3|TRBD2|17|once
CASSPQRLAGDTDTQYF
TGTGCCAGCAGCCCGCAAAGACTAGCGGGGGACACAGATACGCAGTATTTT
>TRBV2|TRBJ1-2|-|15|-
CASSYGTRTGYGYTF
TGTGCCAGCAGTTATGGGACACGGACGGGCTATGGCTACACCTTC
>TRBV16|TRBJ1-2|-|13|-
CASSQGGRNGYTF
TGTGCCAGCAGCCAGGGAGGGCGGAATGGCTACACCTTC
>TRBV6-4|TRBJ1-1|-|13|-
CASTPWGDTEAFF
TGTGCCAGCACTCCTTGGGGAGACACTGAAGCTTTCTTT
>TRBV9|TRBJ1-1|TRBD1|15|-
CASTQTGALLTEAFF
TGTGCCAGCACCCAGACAGGGGCTCTACTCACTGAAGCTTTCTTT
>TRBV7-9|TRBJ2-7|TRBD2|16|-
CASSSGLAGRSYEQYF
TGTGCCAGCAGCTCAGGACTAGCGGGGCGCTCCTACGAGCAGTACTTC
>TRBV19|TRBJ2-7|-|13|-
CASRGAAAYEQYF
TGTGCCAGTAGAGGGGCGGCGGCCTACGAGCAGTACTTC
>TRBV4-2|TRBJ1-4|TRBD1|17|-
CASSQDSPGGSGEKLFF
TGTGCCAGCAGCCAAGATAGTCCAGGGGGCTCGGGTGAAAAACTGTTTTTT
>TRBV19|TRBJ1-3|-|14|-
CASSRPDTGNTIYF
TGTGCCAGTAGCCGACCGGACACTGGAAACACCATATATTTT
>TRBV4-1|TRBJ1-1|TRBD1|15|-
CASSPAGTGSTEAFF
TGCGCCAGCAGCCCTGCCGGGACAGGCTCGACTGAAGCTTTCTTT
>TRBV5-6|TRBJ2-7|-|16|-
CASSLRVRGANYEQYF
TGTGCCAGCAGCTTGCGGGTCAGGGGGGCTAACTACGAGCAGTACTTC
>TRBV7-2|TRBJ2-7|-|13|-
CASSLALSYEQYF
TGTGCCAGCAGCTTAGCCCTCTCCTACGAGCAGTACTTC
>TRBV13|TRBJ2-1|TRBD2|16|once
CASSPRTSGDYNEQFF
TGTGCCAGCAGCCCTCGGACTAGCGGGGATTACAATGAGCAGTTCTTC